This T cell receptor (beta chain) appears in the sequencing data of a study of T cells in Graves' hyperthyroidism and ophthalmopathy. The CDR3 is 20 amino acids. The V and J ends lost 1 base and 1 base respectively, with 23 bases between them. CDR1 is KGHDR and CDR2 is SFDVKD in the germline V gene. At least ten counts were recorded for this clonotype. Amplified regions were TCR beta CDR3 sequences from RNA transcripts. A set of HTBI primers served as the primers for a first-round RT-PCR of the TCR CDR3. TCRdb independently ran MiXCR on the multiplex PCR reads; one entry per CDR3 protein. The table records roughly 300,000 distinct CDR3 sequences, around 20% of them present only once. Newly diagnosed hyperthyroidism patients aged 18 to 65 years had disease lasting under 2 months. On the basis of clinical symptoms, serum thyroxine and TRAb, thyroid ultrasound and orbital computed tomography, diagnoses were made. The source of the PBMCs was 9.5 to 10 ml of fresh peripheral blood.

The receptor was derived from a woman aged 45-59 years with Graves' hyperthyroidism. The genes are TRBV24-1 and TRBJ2-3; D may match TRBD1 or TRBD2 (8 bases each). Material: blood. The CDR3 protein is CATSDLRARGRTGRTDTQYF. The DNA of the CDR3 is TGTGCCACCAGTGATTTAAGGGCTCGCGGGAGGACAGGGCGCACAGATACGCAGTATTTT.